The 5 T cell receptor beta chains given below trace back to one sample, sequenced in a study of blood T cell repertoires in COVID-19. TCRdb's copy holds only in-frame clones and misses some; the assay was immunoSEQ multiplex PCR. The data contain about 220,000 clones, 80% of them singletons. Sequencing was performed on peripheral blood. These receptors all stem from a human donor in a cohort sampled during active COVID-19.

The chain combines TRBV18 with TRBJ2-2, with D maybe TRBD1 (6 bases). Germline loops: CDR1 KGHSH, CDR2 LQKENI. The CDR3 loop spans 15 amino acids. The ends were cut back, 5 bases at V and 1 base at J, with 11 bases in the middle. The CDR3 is CASSKDRKNTGELFF. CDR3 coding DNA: TGTGCCAGCTCAAAGGACAGAAAGAACACCGGGGAGCTGTTTTTT.

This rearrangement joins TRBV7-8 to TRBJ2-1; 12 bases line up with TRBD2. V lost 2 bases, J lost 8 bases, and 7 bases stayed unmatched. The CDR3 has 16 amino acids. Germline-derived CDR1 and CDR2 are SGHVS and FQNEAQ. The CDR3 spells CASSLNPSGGAYEQFF. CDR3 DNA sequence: TGTGCCAGCAGCTTAAACCCTAGCGGGGGGGCCTATGAGCAGTTCTTC. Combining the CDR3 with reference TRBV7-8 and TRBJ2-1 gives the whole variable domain GAGVSQSPRYKVAKRGQDVALRCDPISGHVSLFWYQQALGQGPEFLTYFQNEAQLDKSGLPSDRFFAERPEGSVSTLKIQRTQQEDSAVYLCASSLNPSGGAYEQFFGPGTRLTVL.

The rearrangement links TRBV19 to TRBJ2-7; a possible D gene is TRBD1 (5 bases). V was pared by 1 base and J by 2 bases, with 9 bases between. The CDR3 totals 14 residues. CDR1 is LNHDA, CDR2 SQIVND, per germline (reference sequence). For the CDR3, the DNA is TGTGCCAGTAGTATAGTCGGCAGGGCCTACGAGCAGTACTTC. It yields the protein CASSIVGRAYEQYF.

CDR3 sequence reads: CASSTGDSLSTDTQYF. CDR3 sequence (DNA): TGCGCCAGCAGCACGGGGGACTCGCTTAGCACAGATACGCAGTATTTT. The rearrangement joins TRBV5-1 to TRBJ2-3; D may be TRBD2 (6 bases). Germline CDR1 and CDR2: SGHRS and YFSETQ. This CDR3 has 16 residues. The V and J ends lost 4 bases and 0 bases respectively, with 15 bases between them.

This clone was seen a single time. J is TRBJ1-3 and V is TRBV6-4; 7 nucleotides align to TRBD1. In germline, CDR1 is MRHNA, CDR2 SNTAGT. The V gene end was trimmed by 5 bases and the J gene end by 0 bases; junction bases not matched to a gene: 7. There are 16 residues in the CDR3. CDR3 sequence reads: CASSTPGGDSGNTIYF. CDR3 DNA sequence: TGTGCCAGCAGTACACCAGGGGGAGACTCTGGAAACACCATATATTTT.